There are many counts of the clone carrying this T cell receptor (beta chain). As yet, its antigen is unknown. For every donor, a draw yielded around 10 milliliters of peripheral blood. This entry comes from a study of blood T cells in healthy people across ages. Overall study findings and caveats: Strong correlation was found linking TCR beta diversity to naive T cell percentage.

It was with a sample-barcoded 5' primer and a J-beta primer mix that a second PCR of roughly 7 to 12 cycles was run. Unique molecular identifiers of 12 random nucleotides labeled each cDNA. TCRdb passed the 5' RACE reads through MiXCR, listing each CDR3 protein once. The data hold around 650,000 distinct CDR3 sequences, with roughly two fifths observed a single time. The TCR was taken from a man older than 75 in good health. What was sequenced was blood.

The CDR3 DNA reads TGTGCCAGCACCGACGCTAGCGGGAGTACAGATACGCAGTATTTT. Amino acid sequence: CASTDASGSTDTQYF. The chain has TRBV2 and TRBJ2-3; 10 bases fit TRBD2. The CDR3 runs 15 residues. Germline lookup yields CDR1 SNHLY and CDR2 FYNNEI. J was trimmed by 3 bases and V by 7 bases; bases with no gene match: 7. Together with reference TRBV2 and TRBJ2-3, the CDR3 gives the full variable domain: EPEVTQTPSHQVTQMGQEVILRCVPISNHLYFYWYRQILGQKVEFLVSFYNNEISEKSEIFDDQFSVERPDGSNFTLKIRSTKLEDSAMYFCASTDASGSTDTQYFGPGTRLTVL.